This T cell receptor beta chain was captured by sequencing in a study of tissue T cells after allogeneic stem cell transplantation. Profiling relied on immunoSEQ multiplex PCR, and the TCRdb table lists in-frame clones only, not all of them. Here the sample spans roughly 9,500 clones, roughly 41% being singletons. A few counts support this clone. All gene names here are mouse names. The read finishes 1 residue shy of the CDR3 end, and the germline J gene is used to complete it. Regarding time point: mouse harvest day 7 after allogeneic transplant. Tail vein injection delivered 10^7 T-cell-depleted bone marrow cells and 10^6 splenic CD5+ T cells. This mouse GVHD model was MHC-mismatched B6 to BALB/c, profiled day 7 or 14. The V segment lost 5 bases and the J segment 3 bases; nucleotides outside the gene matches: 5. This CDR3 has 14 residues. CDR1 is SGHSA, CDR2 FRNQAP, per germline.

Sequencing input: gut tissue. The chain recombines TRBV16 with TRBJ2-7, with 9 bases aligning to TRBD1. This TCR came from a female BALB/c mouse given C57BL/6 T cells with graft-versus-host disease after an allogeneic hematopoietic cell transplant. The CDR3 region is CASSTQGALYEQYF. CDR3 DNA (partial): TGTGCAAGCAGCACACAGGGGGCTCTCTATGAACAGTAC.